Each of the 3 T cell receptor beta chains below was sequenced from the same sample in a study of identical twins (dated by TCRdb to between 2015 and 2016). Library preparation used 5' RACE. Data came from an Illumina HiSeq 2000. Using fastp trimming at Q25 and MiXCR clonotype assembly, TCRdb reanalyzed the public sequencing data and kept in-frame beta chains. Under each unique CDR3 protein, matching rows form one entry showing the most common genes and DNA. A total of roughly 720,000 distinct CDR3 sequences appear in this sample, 15% to 20% of them only once. The biggest ten clones account for roughly 14% of the sample. The same specimen was also included in a second study, on T cells expressing NK-cell markers.

The specimen was PBMCs. The receptors were gathered from a woman between 18 and 29 years old in good health.

In its sample, this clonotype was seen a few times. The chain joins TRBV7-9 to TRBJ1-4; D perhaps matches TRBD1 (5 bases). Trimming took off 4 bases at V and 4 bases at J, with 16 bases between the two ends. Germline V lookup: CDR1 SEHNR, CDR2 FQNEAQ (reference sequence). This CDR3 contains 16 residues. CDR3: CASSSRSRGLNEKLFF. CDR3 coding DNA: TGTGCCAGCAGCTCCCGATCTCGGGGACTTAATGAAAAACTGTTTTTT.

The chain joins TRBV20-1 to TRBJ1-6, with 7 nucleotides matching TRBD1. This CDR3 comprises 14 residues. V shed 5 bases and J 5 bases; nucleotides not matched to a gene: 6. Per the germline V gene, CDR1 is DFQATT and CDR2 is SNEGSKA (reference sequence). For the CDR3, the DNA is TGCAGTGCTGCTCGGGACAGCGATAATTCACCCCTCCACTTT. This encodes CSAARDSDNSPLHF.

The genes are TRBV12-3 or TRBV12-4 and TRBJ2-1, with D uncertain. The CDR3 runs to 16 residues. V was pared by 3 bases and J by 5 bases, with 17 bases between. CDR3 nucleotide sequence: TGTGCCAGCAGTTTCTGGGTTATACTTAGGCACAATGAGCAGTTCTTC. This encodes CASSFWVILRHNEQFF.